The 22 T cell receptor beta chains in this list originate from one sample, sequenced in a study of blood T cell repertoires in COVID-19. Sequenced by immunoSEQ multiplex PCR; TCRdb stores in-frame clones only, minus some. The sample holds some 360,000 clones; roughly 90% are singletons and the top ten take just over 1%. Input material: PBMCs or T cells enriched from blood (not recorded which). The receptors were sampled from a woman aged 25 to 39 who had been exposed to COVID-19.

The chain carries TRBV10-3 and TRBJ1-6; D may be TRBD1 (6 bases). The CDR3 has 15 amino acids. Per germline, CDR1 ENHRY and CDR2 SYGVKD. The V and J ends lost 5 bases and 6 bases respectively, with 14 bases between them. CDR3 sequence reads: CAISTDDRFNSPLHF. The CDR3 DNA is TGTGCCATCAGTACCGATGACAGGTTTAATTCACCCCTCCACTTT.

The rearrangement links TRBV18 to TRBJ2-1; possible D gene TRBD2, 6 bases. Deletions cut 6 bases from V and 5 bases from J, with 17 bases between. This CDR3 is built from 15 residues. CDR1 and CDR2 from the germline V gene are KGHSH and LQKENI. The CDR3, as DNA: TGTGCCAGCTCCCCCCCGGCGGGACCAAACAATGAGCAGTTCTTC. Amino acids: CASSPPAGPNNEQFF.

The chain is built from TRBV18 and TRBJ2-2, with TRBD2 identical over 11 bases. The V gene's germline CDR1 is KGHSH and CDR2 LQKENI. CDR3 size: 16 residues. J gave up 1 base and V 3 bases, and 1 base lay outside the gene matches. The CDR3 sequence: CASSPGLAENTGELFF. CDR3 sequence (DNA): TGTGCCAGCTCACCGGGACTAGCGGAGAACACCGGGGAGCTGTTTTTT.

This chain links TRBV7-2 with TRBJ1-5, with D perhaps matching TRBD1 (6 bases). Germline CDR1 SGHTA, CDR2 FQGNSA. This CDR3 has 16 amino acids. V lost 5 bases and J lost 3, with 17 bases in between. The chain's CDR3 is CASSQLAGALNQPQHF. CDR3 bases: TGTGCCAGCAGCCAACTGGCAGGGGCCCTCAATCAGCCCCAGCATTTT.

The V gene is TRBV5-1, the J gene TRBJ1-3; D is undetermined. Looked up from germline, CDR1 is SGHRS and CDR2 is YFSETQ. With 2 bases removed from V and 3 bases from J, the gap between germline ends came to 3 bases. CDR3 size: 12 residues. The chain's CDR3 is CASSFLGNTIYF. The CDR3 DNA sequence: TGCGCCAGCAGCTTCCTTGGAAACACCATATATTTT.

CDR3 region: CASSFGQGLIYEQFF. The CDR3 DNA reads TGTGCCAGCAGCTTCGGGCAGGGATTAATCTACGAGCAGTTCTTC. The chain recombines TRBV11-3 with TRBJ2-1; tentatively, D is TRBD1 (5 bases). CDR3 length equals 15 residues. V was shortened by 3 bases and J by 10 bases, with 19 bases between the two germline ends. CDR1 is SGHNT, CDR2 YENEEA, per germline.

The chain has TRBV19 and TRBJ1-5, with 10 nucleotides matching TRBD1. Germline lookup yields CDR1 LNHDA and CDR2 SQIVND (reference sequence). The CDR3 covers 14 residues. The V and J ends lost 9 bases and 2 bases, in that order; junction bases with no gene match: 4. The CDR3: CASTGTGGNQPQHF. The CDR3, as DNA: TGTGCCAGCACCGGGACAGGGGGCAATCAGCCCCAGCATTTT.

The chain has TRBV5-6 and TRBJ2-7; tentative D call: TRBD2 (6 bases). Germline assignment: CDR1 SGHDT and CDR2 YYEEEE. The CDR3 has 17 amino acids. With 4 bases removed from V and 1 base from J, the gap between germline ends came to 21 bases. In DNA, the CDR3 is TGTGCCAGCAGCCCATCGATCAAGTGGCGGGAATCCTACGAGCAGTACTTC. This encodes CASSPSIKWRESYEQYF.

In this sample, this clone turned up once. The chain is built from TRBV11-3 and TRBJ2-1; 12 nucleotides agree with TRBD1. From germline, CDR1 is SGHNT and CDR2 YENEEA. V dropped 8 bases and J dropped 7; count of bases not matched to a gene: 6. The CDR3 has 14 amino acids. The CDR3 sequence: CASGSGQGANEQFF. The CDR3 DNA reads as TGTGCCAGCGGATCGGGACAGGGGGCAAATGAGCAGTTCTTC.

The V call is TRBV27, the J call TRBJ2-1, with 11 bases that match TRBD1. Germline trimming cut 3 bases from V and 9 bases from J; bases unmatched to any gene: 7. The germline V gene encodes CDR1 MNHEY and CDR2 SMNVEV (reference sequence). The CDR3 consists of 15 residues. The CDR3 loop is CASSFGGQGVGEQFF. The CDR3, as DNA: TGTGCCAGCAGTTTTGGGGGACAGGGGGTTGGTGAGCAGTTCTTC.

This sequence joins TRBV19 and TRBJ1-2; the D gene is possibly TRBD1 (6 bases). CDR1 is LNHDA, CDR2 SQIVND, per germline (reference sequence). Trimming took 1 base from V and 4 from J, leaving 22 bases between them. The CDR3 is 18 amino acids. The CDR3 sequence: CASSIGGPDSSGIYGYTF. The CDR3 nucleotides read TGTGCCAGTAGTATAGGGGGGCCAGACAGTTCGGGAATCTATGGCTACACCTTC.

The genes are TRBV5-4 and TRBJ2-1, with D perhaps matching TRBD1 (5 bases). Trimming removed 4 bases from V and 6 bases from J, with 17 bases in between. The CDR3 is 15 residues long. Germline assignment: CDR1 SGHNT and CDR2 YYREEE (reference sequence). This CDR3 reads CASSPGHFRINEQFF. The CDR3 region has the DNA TGTGCCAGCAGCCCCGGACATTTCAGGATCAATGAGCAGTTCTTC. Full variable domain (missing parts from reference TRBV5-4 and TRBJ2-1): ETGVTQSPTHLIKTRGQQVTLRCSSQSGHNTVSWYQQALGQGPQFIFQYYREEENGRGNFPPRFSGLQFPNYSSELNVNALELDDSALYLCASSPGHFRINEQFFGPGTRLTVL.

This clone was detected once. The rearrangement links TRBV12-3 or TRBV12-4 to TRBJ2-7, with 11 bases identical to TRBD2. Trimming removed 6 bases from V and 6 bases from J; junction bases left unmatched: 4. This CDR3 is 13 amino acids long. The CDR3 DNA is TGTGCCAGCAGGACTAGCGGGACGCTCGAGCAGTACTTC. Its protein product is CASRTSGTLEQYF.

The chain carries TRBV19 and TRBJ1-3, with D perhaps matching TRBD1 (6 bases). The V and J ends lost 9 bases and 0 bases respectively, with 12 bases between them. CDR1 is LNHDA, CDR2 SQIVND, per germline (reference sequence). The CDR3 runs to 14 residues. The CDR3 here is CASQDSLSGNTIYF. CDR3 in DNA: TGTGCCAGCCAGGACAGTCTCTCTGGAAACACCATATATTTT.

CDR3 DNA: TGTGCCAGCAGCTTAGCGACTAGCGGTGGCACAGATACGCAGTATTTT. Translating it yields CASSLATSGGTDTQYF. V gene TRBV7-2 combines with J gene TRBJ2-3, with 9 nucleotides matching TRBD2. V shed 0 bases and J 1 base; nucleotides not matched to a gene: 2. The germline V gene encodes CDR1 SGHTA and CDR2 FQGNSA. The CDR3 totals 16 residues.

The chain combines TRBV19 with TRBJ2-3; D possibly corresponds to TRBD1 (5 bases). V lost 7 bases to trimming and J lost 2 bases, with 10 bases between them. Germline V gene data show CDR1 as LNHDA and CDR2 as SQIVND (reference sequence). The CDR3 is 13 residues long. CDR3 in amino acids: CASTQANTDTQYF. The CDR3 nucleotides read TGTGCCAGTACACAGGCGAACACAGATACGCAGTATTTT.

With respect to this clone: The junction does not match germline at one end; this may be a read error. The gene calls are TRBV5-1 and TRBJ1-3, with D possibly being TRBD1 (6 bases). The CDR3 runs to 15 residues. The germline CDR1 and CDR2 sequences are SGHRS and YFSETQ. The CDR3 DNA sequence: TGTGCCAGCAGCCTCGGACAGAACTCTGGAAACACCATATATTTT. Translating it yields CASSLGQNSGNTIYF.

The gene calls are TRBV27 and TRBJ2-3; 7 bases map to TRBD2. V lost 2 bases, J lost 6 bases, and 8 bases stayed unmatched. CDR1 and CDR2 from the germline V gene are MNHEY and SMNVEV (reference sequence). The CDR3 has 15 amino acids. The CDR3 loop reads CASSLRAGALDTQYF. The CDR3, as DNA: TGTGCCAGCAGTTTACGCGCGGGAGCGCTGGATACGCAGTATTTT.

This clone was seen more than once but under ten times. The CDR3 is CASTDSPPGAGYTF. The CDR3 region has the DNA TGTGCCAGCACGGACAGTCCTCCAGGGGCTGGCTACACCTTC. The rearrangement uses TRBV6-5 and TRBJ1-2, with a weak D call TRBD1 (6 bases). CDR1 MNHEY and CDR2 SVGAGI come from the germline V gene. The germline V and J ends were trimmed by 7 bases and 7 bases, with 19 bases remaining between them. The CDR3 is 14 residues long.

This chain connects TRBV5-8 to TRBJ2-7; tentative D call: TRBD2 (7 bases). The CDR3 has 14 amino acids. V lost 2 bases and J lost 4, with 13 bases in between. Looked up from germline, CDR1 is SGHTS and CDR2 is YDEGEE. The CDR3, as DNA: TGTGCCAGCAGCTTAGGGGGGGTCTCGTACGAGCAGTACTTC. It codes for CASSLGGVSYEQYF.

The V call is TRBV2, the J call TRBJ1-5; TRBD1 aligns across 7 bases. With V trimmed by 9 bases and J by 5 bases, 13 bases remained unmatched. This CDR3 contains 15 residues. Germline values: CDR1 SNHLY, CDR2 FYNNEI. The CDR3 DNA reads as TGTGCCAGTCACCAAAGGAGGGACAGACATCAGCCCCAGCATTTT. It codes for CASHQRRDRHQPQHF.

This chain connects TRBV2 to TRBJ2-7; TRBD1 aligns across 7 bases. Trimming removed 5 bases from V and 0 bases from J; junction bases left unmatched: 7. Germline values: CDR1 SNHLY, CDR2 FYNNEI. The CDR3 has 15 amino acids. The DNA for the CDR3 is TGTGCCAGCAGTTTCGACAGGGTAAGCTCCTACGAGCAGTACTTC. Its protein is CASSFDRVSSYEQYF.